The 17 T cell receptor beta chains listed next were all sequenced from one sample in a study of CD8 T cells in ankylosing spondylitis. Points from the study as a whole: The study identified a TCR beta motif of about eight highly homologous variants that appeared characteristic of ankylosing spondylitis blood.

TCRdb redid the calling of the 5' RACE reads with MiXCR, one entry per CDR3 protein. Among 650,000 to 800,000 distinct CDR3 sequences listed, roughly 19% were seen once. The antigens for these receptors are not known. The sample consisted of blood, either unsorted or a sorted T cell fraction (not recorded which). These receptors originate from a male donor with ankylosing spondylitis.

The chain links TRBV12-3 or TRBV12-4 to TRBJ2-2; TRBD2 is a possible D gene (6 bases). V lost 6 bases and J lost 4, with 18 bases in between. The CDR3 sequence is 16 residues long. This CDR3 is CASSRQGGTPTGELFF. For the CDR3, the DNA is TGTGCCAGCAGCCGCCAGGGCGGGACTCCCACCGGGGAGCTGTTTTTT.

This clonotype occurred a few times. The chain is built from TRBV29-1 and TRBJ1-1; unclear D gene. Trimming took off 7 bases at V and 3 bases at J, with 12 bases between the two ends. Germline lookup yields CDR1 SQVTM and CDR2 ANQGSEA. The CDR3 is 12 amino acids. CDR3 bases: TGCAGCGCGGACGGACCGGACACTGAAGCTTTCTTT. Encoded protein: CSADGPDTEAFF.

J is TRBJ1-1 and V is TRBV5-1; TRBD1 aligns across 7 bases. The CDR3 covers 18 residues. Germline loops: CDR1 SGHRS, CDR2 YFSETQ. V was clipped by 4 bases and J by 0 bases; unmatched bases: 15. CDR3 nucleotides: TGCGCCAGCAGCCGACGCAACCGGGACAGAGATATGAACACTGAAGCTTTCTTT. Its translation is CASSRRNRDRDMNTEAFF.

The chain joins TRBV7-8 to TRBJ2-1, with TRBD1 identical over 10 bases. Germline CDR1 SGHVS, CDR2 FQNEAQ. The V segment lost 5 bases and the J segment 3 bases; nucleotides outside the gene matches: 13. CDR3 size: 18 residues. The chain's CDR3 is CASSRPRTGGFGYNEQFF. The CDR3 DNA reads TGTGCCAGCAGCCGCCCGAGGACAGGGGGTTTCGGCTACAATGAGCAGTTCTTC. Complete variable domain (other parts from reference TRBV7-8 and TRBJ2-1): GAGVSQSPRYKVAKRGQDVALRCDPISGHVSLFWYQQALGQGPEFLTYFQNEAQLDKSGLPSDRFFAERPEGSVSTLKIQRTQQEDSAVYLCASSRPRTGGFGYNEQFFGPGTRLTVL.

This chain uses TRBV27 with TRBJ2-5; TRBD2 might be the D (5 bases). This CDR3 comprises 15 residues. V lost 11 bases and J lost 5, with 24 bases in between. CDR1 is MNHEY, CDR2 SMNVEV, per germline (reference sequence). This CDR3 is CASRRGRLVSETQYF. The CDR3, as DNA: TGTGCCTCCCGACGAGGGCGACTGGTCTCGGAGACCCAGTACTTC.

This chain links TRBV27 with TRBJ2-1; D may match TRBD1 or TRBD2 (6 bases each). CDR1 is MNHEY, CDR2 SMNVEV, per germline (reference sequence). The CDR3 covers 16 residues. V gave up 2 bases and J gave up 7 bases, with 18 bases separating them. The CDR3 region has the DNA TGTGCCAGCAGTTTAAGGGGGGAGCTAGGTGGTAATGAGCAGTTCTTC. Translated: CASSLRGELGGNEQFF.

The J gene is TRBJ2-7, the V gene TRBV10-3; TRBD1 agrees at 11 bases. J gave up 1 base and V 4 bases, and 6 bases lay outside the gene matches. The CDR3 has 16 residues. The V gene's germline CDR1 is ENHRY and CDR2 SYGVKD. This CDR3 is CAISGAGTGGSYEQYF. CDR3 coding DNA: TGTGCCATCAGTGGAGCCGGGACAGGGGGTTCCTACGAGCAGTACTTC.

This clonotype was detected a few times. DNA for the CDR3: TGTGCCAGCAGCGTAAAAGCGGGTGGCACAGATACGCAGTATTTT. Its translation is CASSVKAGGTDTQYF. The chain uses TRBV9 and TRBJ2-3; D perhaps matches TRBD2 (6 bases). With 1 base removed from V and 1 base from J, the gap between germline ends came to 10 bases. This CDR3 contains 15 residues. CDR1 and CDR2 from the germline V gene are SGDLS and YYNGEE.

The chain joins TRBV12-3 or TRBV12-4 to TRBJ1-4; D is possibly TRBD1 (5 bases). The CDR3 covers 15 residues. V gave up 6 bases and J gave up 8 bases, with 19 bases separating them. The CDR3 here is CASSRQGTGWEKLFF. Written as DNA, the CDR3 is TGTGCCAGCAGCCGTCAGGGAACCGGGTGGGAAAAACTGTTTTTT.

The chain joins TRBV4-1 to TRBJ2-7, with TRBD2 identical over 9 bases. Trimming cost V 3 bases and J 3 bases; bases outside gene matches: 3. CDR1 MGHRA and CDR2 YSYEKL come from the germline V gene. The CDR3 sequence is 14 residues long. CDR3 nucleotides: TGCGCCAGCAGCCACCTAGCGGGACACTACGAGCAGTACTTC. As protein: CASSHLAGHYEQYF.

V is TRBV3-1 and J is TRBJ2-3, with 7 bases aligning to TRBD2. This CDR3 has 19 amino acids. V was clipped by 4 bases and J by 3 bases; unmatched bases: 19. Germline V gene data show CDR1 as LGHDT and CDR2 as YNNKEL (reference sequence). This CDR3 reads CASSPPPKKASGVTDTQYF. CDR3 in DNA: TGTGCCAGCAGCCCGCCCCCAAAGAAAGCTAGCGGAGTAACAGATACGCAGTATTTT.

The gene calls are TRBV4-1 and TRBJ2-7; D unresolved. This CDR3 comprises 14 residues. V was cut by 4 bases and J by 2 bases, with 12 bases left in between. Germline V lookup: CDR1 MGHRA, CDR2 YSYEKL. The chain's CDR3 is CASSPVSQAYEQYF. In DNA, the CDR3 is TGCGCCAGCAGCCCAGTTTCCCAAGCCTACGAGCAGTACTTC.

This chain links TRBV5-1 with TRBJ1-6, with TRBD1 matching 8 bases. Looked up from germline, CDR1 is SGHRS and CDR2 is YFSETQ. The length of the CDR3 is 16 residues. Trimming took 4 bases from V and 5 from J; bases not matched to a gene: 8. The CDR3 here is CASSLPPGQDNSPLHF. As DNA, the CDR3 is TGCGCCAGCAGCCTACCCCCGGGACAGGATAATTCACCCCTCCACTTT.

This clonotype came up a few times. The chain links TRBV20-1 to TRBJ2-7, with unresolved D. The CDR3 spans 14 residues. Germline-derived CDR1 and CDR2 are DFQATT and SNEGSKA (reference sequence). V lost 3 bases, J lost 3 bases, and 15 bases lay in between. CDR3 region: CSARSPTADYEQYF. The CDR3 bases are TGCAGTGCTAGGTCCCCGACCGCCGACTACGAGCAGTACTTC.

This clonotype was counted many times. The rearrangement joins TRBV12-3 or TRBV12-4 to TRBJ1-6; no clear D. V dropped 7 bases and J dropped 5 bases, with 15 bases sitting between them. The CDR3 is 15 amino acids. The CDR3 protein is CASTNSGLNNSPLHF. CDR3 bases: TGTGCCAGCACCAATAGTGGGCTGAATAATTCACCCCTCCACTTT.

The chain links TRBV5-4 to TRBJ2-1; D not certain. Between the trimmed V and J ends, which lost 5 bases and 10 bases, there was a span of 13 bases. This CDR3 spans 12 amino acids. Per the germline V gene, CDR1 is SGHNT and CDR2 is YYREEE (reference sequence). This CDR3 reads CASSYETREQFF. The CDR3 DNA is TGTGCCAGCAGTTACGAAACCCGGGAGCAGTTCTTC. The complete variable domain, with remaining parts taken from reference TRBV5-4 and TRBJ2-1, reads ETGVTQSPTHLIKTRGQQVTLRCSSQSGHNTVSWYQQALGQGPQFIFQYYREEENGRGNFPPRFSGLQFPNYSSELNVNALELDDSALYLCASSYETREQFFGPGTRLTVL.

The V call is TRBV12-3 or TRBV12-4, the J call TRBJ2-1, with D possibly TRBD1 on 6 matching bases. The CDR3 runs 15 residues. Trimming removed 5 bases from V and 8 bases from J, with 19 bases in between. CDR3 amino acids: CASSSWVGAGHEQFF. The CDR3 DNA sequence: TGTGCCAGCAGTAGCTGGGTGGGGGCCGGTCATGAGCAGTTCTTC.